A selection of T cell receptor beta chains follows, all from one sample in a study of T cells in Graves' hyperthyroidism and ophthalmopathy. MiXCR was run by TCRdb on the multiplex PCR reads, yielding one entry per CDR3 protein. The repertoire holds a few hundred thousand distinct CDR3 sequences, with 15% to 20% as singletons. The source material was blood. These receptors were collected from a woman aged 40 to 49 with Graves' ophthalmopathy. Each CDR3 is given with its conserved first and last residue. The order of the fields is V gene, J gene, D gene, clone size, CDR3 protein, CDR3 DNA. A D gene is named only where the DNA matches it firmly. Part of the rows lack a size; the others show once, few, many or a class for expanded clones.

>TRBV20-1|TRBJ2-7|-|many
CSALKTYEQYF
TGCAGTGCTCTTAAAACCTACGAGCAGTACTTC
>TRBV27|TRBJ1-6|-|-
CASSLLGRSPLHF
TGTGCCAGCAGTTTATTGGGCCGTTCACCCCTCCACTTT
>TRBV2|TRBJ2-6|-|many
CASTATGLPGANVLTF
TGTGCCAGCACCGCCACAGGACTGCCCGGGGCCAACGTCCTGACTTTC
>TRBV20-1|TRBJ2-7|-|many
CSATHLQRLSYEQYF
TGCAGTGCTACCCATTTACAGCGACTAAGCTACGAGCAGTACTTC
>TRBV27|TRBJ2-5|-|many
CASRGGPKETQYF
TGTGCCAGCAGGGGGGGCCCAAAAGAGACCCAGTACTTC
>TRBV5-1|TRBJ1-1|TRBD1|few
CANSPWGQGKNTEAFF
TGCGCCAACAGCCCCTGGGGACAGGGGAAAAACACTGAAGCTTTCTTT
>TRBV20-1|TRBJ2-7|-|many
CSARDRRQSYEQYF
TGCAGTGCTAGAGATAGACGCCAATCCTACGAGCAGTACTTC
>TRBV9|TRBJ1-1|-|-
CASSVLTVNTEAFF
TGTGCCAGCAGCGTCCTGACAGTGAACACTGAAGCTTTCTTT
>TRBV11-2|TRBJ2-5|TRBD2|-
CASSSGADPQLAGALTTQYF
TGTGCCAGCAGCTCCGGAGCCGACCCGCAACTAGCGGGAGCCCTCACGACCCAGTACTTC
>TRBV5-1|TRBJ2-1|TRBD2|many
CASSLFRASGSDEQFF
TGCGCCAGCAGCTTATTCAGGGCTAGCGGGAGTGATGAGCAGTTCTTC
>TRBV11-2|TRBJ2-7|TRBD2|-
CASSLDPSGPYEQYF
TGTGCCAGCAGCTTAGACCCTAGCGGCCCCTACGAGCAGTACTTC
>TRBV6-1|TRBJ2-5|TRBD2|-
CASSEAWIAGGETQYF
TGTGCCAGCAGTGAAGCATGGATAGCGGGTGGAGAGACCCAGTACTTC
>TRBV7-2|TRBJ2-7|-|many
CASSLDEVVYEQYF
TGTGCCAGCAGCTTAGACGAGGTTGTCTACGAGCAGTACTTC
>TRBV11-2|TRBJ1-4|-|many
CASSRGSEAFATNEKLFF
TGTGCCAGCAGCCGGGGGTCAGAAGCTTTTGCAACTAATGAAAAACTGTTTTTT
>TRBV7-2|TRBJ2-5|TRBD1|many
CASSPSGTGETQYF
TGTGCCAGCAGCCCTTCCGGGACAGGGGAGACCCAGTACTTC
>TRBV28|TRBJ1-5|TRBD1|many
CASSNNRGLQPQHF
TGTGCCAGCAGCAATAACAGGGGGCTTCAGCCCCAGCATTTT
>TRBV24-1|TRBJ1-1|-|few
CATSRGHDTEAFF
TGTGCCACCAGTAGGGGCCACGACACTGAAGCTTTCTTT
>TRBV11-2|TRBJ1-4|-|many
CASSSPWGEVNEKLFF
TGTGCCAGCAGCTCCCCATGGGGGGAGGTTAATGAAAAACTGTTTTTT
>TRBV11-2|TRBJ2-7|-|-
CASSLVIRTESIPYEQYF
TGTGCCAGCAGCTTAGTAATCCGGACAGAGAGTATCCCATACGAGCAGTACTTC
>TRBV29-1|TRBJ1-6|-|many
CSHNEGDSPLHF
TGCAGCCACAACGAGGGGGATTCACCCCTCCACTTT
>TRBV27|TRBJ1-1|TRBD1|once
CASRGGTGTPTEAFF
TGTGCCAGCAGGGGAGGGACAGGGACCCCCACTGAAGCTTTCTTT
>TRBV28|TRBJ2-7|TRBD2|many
CASSSTSGSWSSYEQYF
TGTGCCAGCAGTTCGACTAGCGGGAGCTGGAGCTCCTACGAGCAGTACTTC
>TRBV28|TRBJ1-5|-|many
CASSPPGGVINQPQHF
TGTGCCAGCAGCCCCCCTGGTGGGGTAATAAATCAGCCCCAGCATTTT
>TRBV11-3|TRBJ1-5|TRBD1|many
CASRETGGQGNQPQHF
TGTGCCAGCAGGGAAACAGGGGGCCAAGGAAATCAGCCCCAGCATTTT
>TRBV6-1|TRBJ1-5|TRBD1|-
CASKGQGNQPQHF
TGTGCCAGCAAGGGACAGGGCAATCAGCCCCAGCATTTT
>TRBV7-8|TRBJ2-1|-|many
CASSSNSGGWGQFF
TGTGCCAGCAGCTCGAATTCAGGGGGGTGGGGGCAGTTCTTC
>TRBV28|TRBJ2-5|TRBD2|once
CASSDPPGLAREETQYF
TGTGCCAGCAGTGATCCGCCGGGACTAGCGAGGGAAGAGACCCAGTACTTC
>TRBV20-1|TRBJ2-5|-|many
CSTRTAQETQYF
TGCAGTACACGGACGGCGCAAGAGACCCAGTACTTC
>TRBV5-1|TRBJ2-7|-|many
CASSLEEGVEQYF
TGCGCCAGCAGCTTGGAGGAGGGGGTTGAGCAGTACTTC
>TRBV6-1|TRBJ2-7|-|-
CASSRPTDSSYEQYF
TGTGCCAGCAGTAGACCGACAGACAGCTCCTACGAGCAGTACTTC
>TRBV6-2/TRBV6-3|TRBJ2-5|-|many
CASSYPRTMETQYF
TGTGCCAGCAGTTACCCCCGGACTATGGAGACCCAGTACTTC
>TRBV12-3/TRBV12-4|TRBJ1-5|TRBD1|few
CASSRTSGTANQPQHF
TGTGCCAGCAGTAGAACCTCCGGGACAGCTAATCAGCCCCAGCATTTT
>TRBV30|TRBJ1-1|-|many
CACIPEDVNTEAFF
TGTGCCTGTATCCCGGAGGACGTGAACACTGAAGCTTTCTTT
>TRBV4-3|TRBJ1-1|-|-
CASSPDIYSDTEAFF
TGCGCCAGCAGCCCCGACATCTATTCGGACACTGAAGCTTTCTTT
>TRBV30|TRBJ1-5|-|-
CAWSSLNQPQHF
TGTGCCTGGAGTTCGCTGAATCAGCCCCAGCATTTT
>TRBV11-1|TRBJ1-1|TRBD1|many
CASSARDRERRGLNTEAFF
TGTGCCAGCAGCGCCCGGGACAGGGAAAGACGAGGGCTGAACACTGAAGCTTTCTTT
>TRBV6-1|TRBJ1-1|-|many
CASSGLVWGVAFF
TGTGCCAGCAGTGGCTTGGTTTGGGGAGTAGCTTTCTTT
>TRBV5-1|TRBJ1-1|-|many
CASSPLREVTEAFF
TGCGCCAGCAGTCCTTTACGCGAGGTCACTGAAGCTTTCTTT
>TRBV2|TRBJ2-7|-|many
CASSELTAGHEQYF
TGTGCCAGCAGTGAGCTGACCGCCGGACACGAGCAGTACTTC
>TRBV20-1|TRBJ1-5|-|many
CSARDGKGLTTQPQHF
TGCAGTGCTAGAGATGGTAAGGGCCTCACGACTCAGCCCCAGCATTTT
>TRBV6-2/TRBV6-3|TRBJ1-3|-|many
CASSRASTGNTIYF
TGTGCCAGCAGTCGGGCATCCACTGGAAACACCATATATTTT
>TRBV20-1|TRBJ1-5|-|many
CSASPRGADQPQHF
TGCAGTGCTAGCCCACGGGGGGCGGATCAGCCCCAGCATTTT
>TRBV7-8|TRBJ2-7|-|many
CASSSWGGLQYF
TGTGCCAGCAGCTCCTGGGGAGGTCTGCAGTACTTC
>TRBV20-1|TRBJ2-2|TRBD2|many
CSARGLGSVGELFF
TGCAGTGCTAGGGGACTAGGGTCTGTCGGGGAGCTGTTTTTT
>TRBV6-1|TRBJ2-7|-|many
CASSPGGGRTYEQYF
TGTGCCAGCAGCCCCGGGGGAGGTCGCACCTACGAGCAGTACTTC
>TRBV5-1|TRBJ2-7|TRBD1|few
CASSFRPGQGAGEQYF
TGCGCCAGCAGCTTTCGGCCGGGACAGGGGGCGGGGGAGCAGTACTTC
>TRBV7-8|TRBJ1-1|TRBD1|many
CASRSGQGGNTEAFF
TGTGCCAGCAGATCGGGACAGGGGGGTAACACTGAAGCTTTCTTT
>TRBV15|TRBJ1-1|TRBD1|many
CATSERQGADTEAFF
TGTGCCACCAGTGAGAGACAGGGGGCGGACACTGAAGCTTTCTTT
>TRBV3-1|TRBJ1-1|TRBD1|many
CASSQDGTGKLNTEAFF
TGTGCCAGCAGCCAAGACGGGACAGGGAAACTCAACACTGAAGCTTTCTTT
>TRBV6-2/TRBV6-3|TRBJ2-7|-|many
CASSYAPLGDRRAEQYF
TGTGCCAGCAGTTACGCCCCTCTCGGGGACCGACGGGCGGAGCAGTACTTC
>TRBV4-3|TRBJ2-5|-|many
CASSLALGGQETQYF
TGCGCCAGCAGCCTCGCCTTAGGGGGGCAAGAGACCCAGTACTTC
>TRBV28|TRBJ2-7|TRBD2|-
CASSPQLAGRNEQYF
TGTGCCAGCAGTCCCCAACTAGCGGGAAGAAACGAGCAGTACTTC
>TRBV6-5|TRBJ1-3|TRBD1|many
CASSSLNDRAGNTIYF
TGTGCCAGCAGTTCACTGAATGACAGGGCTGGAAACACCATATATTTT
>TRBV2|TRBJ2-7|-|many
CASSELGNLAYF
TGTGCCAGCAGTGAGTTGGGTAATCTTGCTTACTTC
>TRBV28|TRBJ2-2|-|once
CASSSQARGHGELFF
TGTGCCAGCAGCTCACAAGCCAGGGGCCACGGGGAGCTGTTTTTT
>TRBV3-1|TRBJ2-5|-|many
CASSQGQGPETQYF
TGTGCCAGCAGCCAAGGTCAGGGGCCAGAGACCCAGTACTTC
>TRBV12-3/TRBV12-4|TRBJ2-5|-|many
CASSLGDGQETQYF
TGTGCCAGCAGTTTAGGGGACGGACAAGAGACCCAGTACTTC
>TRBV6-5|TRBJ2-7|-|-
CASSYDPSGLFSEQYF
TGTGCCAGCAGTTACGACCCGTCGGGACTCTTTTCCGAGCAGTACTTC
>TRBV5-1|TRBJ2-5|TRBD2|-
CASGSGRGEETQYF
TGCGCCAGCGGATCGGGACGGGGGGAAGAGACCCAGTACTTC